A selection of T cell receptor beta chains follows, all from one sample in a study of T cell repertoires in cytomegalovirus infection. These TCRs are of unknown antigen specificity. TCRdb redid the calling of the reads with MiXCR, one entry per CDR3 protein. The sample has 140,000 to 150,000 distinct CDR3 sequences, more than 30% seen once; the top ten hold roughly half. The sample was CD8+ T cells from cultured PBMCs, taken from culture after CMV antigen stimulation. All receptors come from a human donor in good health (CMV status not recorded). Some clones in this sample may be carry-over from other donors' samples. CDR3s include the opening cysteine and the closing phenylalanine or tryptophan. D genes are given only for firm matches. Clone sizes are given selectively: once, few, many, or a class where the clone is expanded.

V gene	clone size	D gene	J gene	CDR3 DNA	CDR3 protein
TRBV19	NA	NA	TRBJ2-7	TGTGCCAGTAGTACCGGGGCCAACTACGAGCAGTACTTC	CASSTGANYEQYF
TRBV27	once	NA	TRBJ1-2	TGTGCCAGCAGTTTATCGGATGGGTTTGGCTATGGCTACACCTTC	CASSLSDGFGYGYTF
TRBV12-3/TRBV12-4	few	NA	TRBJ1-1	TGTGCCAGTAGCCATAGCTCGGGGGGAGGCACTGAAGCTTTCTTT	CASSHSSGGGTEAFF
TRBV28	NA	NA	TRBJ1-5	TGTGCCAGCAGTAGTGCGTGGGGCAATCAGCCCCAGCATTTT	CASSSAWGNQPQHF
TRBV20-1	few	NA	TRBJ2-2	TGCAGTGCGCAACAGGGCACCGGGGAGCTGTTTTTT	CSAQQGTGELFF
TRBV11-2	many	NA	TRBJ1-2	TGTGCCAGCAGCTTAGGGACAGAGGATGGCTACACCTTC	CASSLGTEDGYTF
TRBV28	many	TRBD1	TRBJ2-5	TGTGCCAGCAGTTCAACGGGACAGCGGGAGACCCAGTACTTC	CASSSTGQRETQYF
TRBV15	few	NA	TRBJ1-4	TGTGCCACCAGCAGAGCCCCCGGGGGAAAACTGTTTTTT	CATSRAPGGKLFF
TRBV7-6	many	NA	TRBJ1-1	TGTGCCAGCACGCAGGGTGATTACATGAACACTGAAGCTTTCTTT	CASTQGDYMNTEAFF
TRBV29-1	NA	NA	TRBJ2-5	TGCAGCGTTGAAACCCGGGGACCAGAGACCCAGTACTTC	CSVETRGPETQYF
TRBV6-5	NA	TRBD1	TRBJ2-2	TGTGCCAGCAGACCCGACAGGGGCATGACCGGGGAGCTGTTTTTT	CASRPDRGMTGELFF
TRBV5-1	NA	TRBD2	TRBJ2-3	TGCGCCACCGCGGGGGGGTACACAGATACGCAGTATTTT	CATAGGYTDTQYF
TRBV3-1	NA	NA	TRBJ1-1	TGTGCCAGCAGCCACCCTGTGAACGCGGACACTGAAGCTTTCTTT	CASSHPVNADTEAFF
TRBV9	NA	NA	TRBJ1-2	TGTGCCAGCAGCACTGCGGATTACCAAACTCCGAACTATGGCTACACCTTC	CASSTADYQTPNYGYTF
TRBV12-3/TRBV12-4	few	NA	TRBJ1-1	TGTGCCAGCAGTGACTCTGGGATTCCTGAAGCTTTCTTT	CASSDSGIPEAFF
TRBV12-3/TRBV12-4	few	TRBD1	TRBJ2-5	TGTGCCAGCAGTCTCTATGGGGGACAGGGGCGAGAGACCCAGTACTTC	CASSLYGGQGRETQYF
TRBV3-1	NA	TRBD1	TRBJ1-1	TGTGCCAGCAGCCCCGGGACAGGGCTGGATGAAGCTTTCTTT	CASSPGTGLDEAFF
TRBV29-1	few	NA	TRBJ1-1	TGCAGCGTTGATCGTAGGGCTGAAGCTTTCTTT	CSVDRRAEAFF
TRBV3-1	few	TRBD2	TRBJ2-4	TGTGCCAGCAGCCCCACTAGCGGGGGTCTAGCCAAAAACATTCAGTACTTC	CASSPTSGGLAKNIQYF
TRBV7-9	few	NA	TRBJ1-1	TGTGCCAGCAGGGGAACAGGGCCGAACACTGAAGCTTTCTTT	CASRGTGPNTEAFF
TRBV7-9	NA	TRBD1	TRBJ1-5	TGTGCCAGCAGACCCTCCGGGACAGATCTGCCCCAGCATTTT	CASRPSGTDLPQHF
TRBV7-8	few	TRBD1	TRBJ2-7	TGTGCCAGCAGCTTCCCGGGACAGGCCTACGAGCAGTACTTC	CASSFPGQAYEQYF
TRBV27	few	NA	TRBJ2-1	TGTGCCAGCAGTTTGGCTGTCTACAATGAGCAGTTCTTC	CASSLAVYNEQFF
TRBV20-1	NA	NA	TRBJ2-6	TGCAGTGCTAGTGGCCTCGAGGGGGGGCGATATGGGGCCAACGTCCTGACTTTC	CSASGLEGGRYGANVLTF
TRBV7-8	many	TRBD2	TRBJ2-1	TGTGCCAGCAGCTCCACTAGCGGGGGTACCAATGAGCAGTTCTTC	CASSSTSGGTNEQFF
TRBV27	NA	TRBD1	TRBJ1-6	TGTGCCAGCAGTTTAGGCCCCACAGGGGCGTCCGGTTCACCCCTCCACTTT	CASSLGPTGASGSPLHF
TRBV2	NA	NA	TRBJ2-5	TGTGCCAGCAAATTTAAGTCCAGGGGAGCACAAGAGACCCAGTACTTC	CASKFKSRGAQETQYF
TRBV7-9	few	NA	TRBJ2-7	TGTGCCAGCAGCATCGGTCCGACCGAGCAGTACTTC	CASSIGPTEQYF
TRBV4-1	few	TRBD1	TRBJ2-7	TGCGCCAGCAGCCTAGAAGGGACAGGGGCCTACGAGCAGTACTTC	CASSLEGTGAYEQYF
TRBV2	many	NA	TRBJ1-1	TGTGCCAGCAGTGAAGCGGTGGGAAGGCGCACTGAAGCTTTCTTT	CASSEAVGRRTEAFF
TRBV19	many	NA	TRBJ1-2	TGTGCCAGTAGTATGGCTGTCCGTACTAACTATGGCTACACCTTC	CASSMAVRTNYGYTF
TRBV7-9	many	NA	TRBJ2-1	TGTGCCAGCAGCTTAGCGCACGGCTACAATGAGCAGTTCTTC	CASSLAHGYNEQFF
TRBV11-1	few	TRBD1	TRBJ1-1	TGTGCCAGCAGCGGGGACAGGGTTGGAGCTTTCTTT	CASSGDRVGAFF
TRBV6-5	NA	NA	TRBJ2-3	TGTGCCAGCAGTTATTCACGGGACTCCAAGGCGCAGTATTTT	CASSYSRDSKAQYF
TRBV12-3/TRBV12-4	NA	NA	TRBJ1-1	TGTGCCAGCAGTTTACAGCTAGGGACTGAAGCTTTCTTT	CASSLQLGTEAFF
TRBV7-9	NA	NA	TRBJ1-5	TGTGCCAGCAGCTCCCAAAATCAGCCCCAGCATTTT	CASSSQNQPQHF
TRBV28	few	NA	TRBJ2-5	TGTGCCAGCAGTTTGGACTTACAGGGTTCTGAAGAGACCCAGTACTTC	CASSLDLQGSEETQYF
TRBV5-6	few	TRBD1	TRBJ1-1	TGTGCCAGCAGCTTCACCACAGGGGGCACTGAAGCTTTCTTT	CASSFTTGGTEAFF
TRBV27	few	TRBD2	TRBJ2-7	TGTGCCAGCAGTACAGATAGCGGGGGGCTATCAGAGCAGTACTTC	CASSTDSGGLSEQYF
TRBV12-3/TRBV12-4	NA	NA	TRBJ1-1	TGTGCCAGCAATCCTCCCGGGGCCTTGAACACTGAAGCTTTCTTT	CASNPPGALNTEAFF
TRBV10-3	few	NA	TRBJ1-5	TGTGCCATCAGTGAGTCGACGGGGGAGCGCAATCAGCCCCAGCATTTT	CAISESTGERNQPQHF
TRBV9	NA	NA	TRBJ1-6	TGTGCCAGCAGCCCCGGGGGGCAGGGATATAATTCACCCCTCCACTTT	CASSPGGQGYNSPLHF
TRBV28	NA	NA	TRBJ2-2	TGTGCCAGCAGCCACCCAAGTGATTCGAACACCGGGGAGCTGTTTTTT	CASSHPSDSNTGELFF
TRBV29-1	once	TRBD1	TRBJ1-1	TGCAGCGTTGCAGGACAGGGGGGGACTGAAGCTTTCTTT	CSVAGQGGTEAFF
TRBV7-3	few	NA	TRBJ2-1	TGTGCCAGCAGCGTAGGGGTGACCGATGAGCAGTTCTTC	CASSVGVTDEQFF
TRBV7-6	few	TRBD2	TRBJ2-3	TGTGCCAGCAGCTTAAAGTTTGCGAGCGGGGGGTACACAGATACGCAGTATTTT	CASSLKFASGGYTDTQYF
TRBV7-6	NA	TRBD1	TRBJ2-1	TGTGCCAGCAGCTTAGCCTGGACAGGGGTGAGGAATGAGCAGTTCTTC	CASSLAWTGVRNEQFF
TRBV3-1	NA	NA	TRBJ2-1	TGTGCCAGCAGCCAAGGGTTAGGGACCTACAATGAGCAGTTCTTC	CASSQGLGTYNEQFF
TRBV6-6	NA	NA	TRBJ1-5	TGTGCCAGCAGCCCTATCCACATAGGCTTCAATCAGCCCCAGCATTTT	CASSPIHIGFNQPQHF
TRBV7-3	NA	NA	TRBJ2-1	TGTGCCAGCAGATATCCGGGACGCCCCTACAATGAGCAGTTCTTC	CASRYPGRPYNEQFF
TRBV15	NA	TRBD2	TRBJ2-1	TGTGCCACCAGCAGACTCGGACTAGTATTCGATGAGCAGTTCTTC	CATSRLGLVFDEQFF
TRBV28	many	TRBD1	TRBJ1-6	TGTGCCAGCAGTTGGACCAGGGGGAACAATTCACCCCTCCACTTT	CASSWTRGNNSPLHF
TRBV27	few	TRBD2	TRBJ2-6	TGTGCCAGCAGCCCCGCGGGGGGGCGCGTTTCTGGGGCCAACGTCCTGACTTTC	CASSPAGGRVSGANVLTF
TRBV7-2	many	NA	TRBJ1-1	TGTGCCAGCAGCTTAGTAACGGGGGCCACTGAAGCTTTCTTT	CASSLVTGATEAFF
TRBV25-1	once	NA	TRBJ1-1	TGTGCCAGCAGTGAATCGGAGAACACTGAAGCTTTCTTT	CASSESENTEAFF
TRBV7-6	NA	TRBD2	TRBJ2-3	TGTGCCAGCAGCTTTAGCGGGGGCACAGATACGCAGTATTTT	CASSFSGGTDTQYF
TRBV15	NA	NA	TRBJ1-5	TGTGCCACCAGCAGAGGTGACCGGGACGGCAATCAGCCCCAGCATTTT	CATSRGDRDGNQPQHF
TRBV5-8	NA	NA	TRBJ2-7	TGTGCCAGCAGCCGACTCGGAACAGAAGGCTACGAGCAGTACTTC	CASSRLGTEGYEQYF